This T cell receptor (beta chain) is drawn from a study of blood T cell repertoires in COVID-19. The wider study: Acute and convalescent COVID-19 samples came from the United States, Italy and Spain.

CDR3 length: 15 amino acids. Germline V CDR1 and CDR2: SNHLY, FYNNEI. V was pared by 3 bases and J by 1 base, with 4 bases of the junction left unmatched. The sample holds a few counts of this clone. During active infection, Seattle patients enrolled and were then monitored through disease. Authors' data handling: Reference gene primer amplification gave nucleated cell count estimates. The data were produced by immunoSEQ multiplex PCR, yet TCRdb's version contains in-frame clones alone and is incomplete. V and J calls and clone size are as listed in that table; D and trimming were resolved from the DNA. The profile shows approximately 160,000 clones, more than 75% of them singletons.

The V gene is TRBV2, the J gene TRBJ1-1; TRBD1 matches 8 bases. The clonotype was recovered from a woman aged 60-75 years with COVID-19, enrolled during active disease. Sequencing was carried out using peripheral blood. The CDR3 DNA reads TGTGCCAGCAGTGATGGACAGGGAGGGAACACTGAAGCTTTCTTT. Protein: CASSDGQGGNTEAFF.